This T cell receptor beta chain came from a study of cytomegalovirus exposure and HLA in healthy donors. Use of 60 Vbeta and 13 Jbeta primers characterized the PCR. Only in-frame clones appear in the TCRdb table, and some are missing; sequencing was by immunoSEQ multiplex PCR. The specimen's table records around 26,000 clones. Study outcomes and limitations: Later analysis demonstrated an association between a missense DCLRE1C variant and TCR beta V- and J-gene trimming. Researchers reported in a later analysis that common viral pathogens appeared linked to several top clusters.

On this clone: Its antigen is not known.

J gave up 3 bases and V 0 bases, and 4 bases lay outside the gene matches. The CDR3 covers 15 residues. Germline values: CDR1 LGHNA, CDR2 YNFKEQ. The sequence was obtained from a male donor in good health and CMV-seropositive. This sequence joins TRBV4-2 and TRBJ2-5, with 7 nucleotides matching TRBD2. The sample taken for sequencing was PBMCs. The DNA of the CDR3 is TGTGCCAGCAGCCAAGACCGGGGGGACGAAGAGACCCAGTACTTC. Protein product: CASSQDRGDEETQYF.